These 24 T cell receptor beta chains were sequenced from one sample in a study of memory CD4+ T cells and cytomegalovirus serostatus. Single viable CD3+CD4+CD8-CD45RO+ cells were sorted as the memory CD4+ T cells. Method: immunoSEQ multiplex PCR; TCRdb's copy keeps in-frame clones and lacks some. Seen here are around 84,000 clones, 75% to 90% observed once, and the top ten hold nearly 0.8%. The specimen was memory CD4+ T cells from blood. All receptors derive from an adult in good health and CMV-seronegative.

The chain combines TRBV5-6 with TRBJ1-4; a possible D gene is TRBD1 (5 bases). Per the germline V gene, CDR1 is SGHDT and CDR2 is YYEEEE. V lost 3 bases and J lost 1, with 10 bases in between. The CDR3 loop spans 15 amino acids. CDR3 nucleotide sequence: TGTGCCAGCAGCTCTGGGGGGATAACTAATGAAAAACTGTTTTTT. It codes for CASSSGGITNEKLFF.

This clone was observed a single time. J is TRBJ1-5 and V is TRBV6-1; a weak D match, TRBD1 (5 bases). There are 17 residues in the CDR3. V lost 4 bases and J 2 bases, leaving 18 bases between the germline ends. Germline V CDR1 and CDR2: MNHNS, SASEGT. The CDR3 DNA reads as TGTGCCAGCAGTGGGCGGGGGAGGGCGTCGGGCAATCAGCCCCAGCATTTT. It specifies CASSGRGRASGNQPQHF.

This clone was picked up one time. V usage is TRBV5-1 and J usage is TRBJ2-7; no reliable D call. Looked up from germline, CDR1 is SGHRS and CDR2 is YFSETQ. This CDR3 contains 13 residues. Trimming left V 0 bases short and J 6 bases short, with 10 bases between. The CDR3, as DNA: TGCGCCAGCAGCTTGGTCGGCTACGGCGAGCAGTACTTC. This gives the protein CASSLVGYGEQYF.

The chain joins TRBV11-2 to TRBJ1-2, with D hard to call. V lost 0 bases and J lost 8, with 10 bases in between. Germline V lookup: CDR1 SGHAT, CDR2 FQNNGV. This CDR3 has 13 residues. The CDR3 reads CASSLDRATGYTF. The CDR3 nucleotides are TGTGCCAGCAGCTTAGACCGGGCGACGGGCTACACCTTC.

The V call is TRBV7-2, the J call TRBJ1-2, with a tentative D call TRBD1 (6 bases). V was trimmed by 5 bases and J by 2 bases, leaving 12 bases between them. This CDR3 region has 14 residues. Looked up from germline, CDR1 is SGHTA and CDR2 is FQGNSA. The CDR3 DNA reads TGTGCCAGCAGCCTAAGACAGGTGAACTATGGCTACACCTTC. Protein: CASSLRQVNYGYTF.

The rearrangement uses TRBV5-6 and TRBJ1-5; D is undetermined. Trimming pared 4 bases from V and 2 bases from J, leaving 10 bases between. This CDR3 has 14 residues. Germline V gives CDR1 SGHDT, CDR2 YYEEEE. The CDR3 sequence: CASSMIMGNQPQHF. The DNA of the CDR3 is TGTGCCAGCAGCATGATAATGGGCAATCAGCCCCAGCATTTT. The full variable domain, in which reference TRBV5-6 and TRBJ1-5 provide the parts outside the CDR3, is DAGVTQSPTHLIKTRGQQVTLRCSPKSGHDTVSWYQQALGQGPQFIFQYYEEEERQRGNFPDRFSGHQFPNYSSELNVNALLLGDSALYLCASSMIMGNQPQHFGDGTRLSIL.

V gene TRBV11-2 combines with J gene TRBJ1-4; D is undetermined. Per the germline V gene, CDR1 is SGHAT and CDR2 is FQNNGV. The length of the CDR3 is 14 residues. The V gene lost 2 bases and the J gene lost 5 bases, with 9 bases spanning the gap. The CDR3 region has the DNA TGTGCCAGCAGCTTATCCGTGGGGAATGAAAAACTGTTTTTT. The encoded protein is CASSLSVGNEKLFF.

The CDR3 protein is CASRNTPGGYTF. DNA for the CDR3: TGTGCCAGCAGGAATACCCCGGGGGGCTACACCTTC. The genes are TRBV7-2 and TRBJ1-2; D gene ambiguous. CDR1 is SGHTA, CDR2 FQGNSA, per germline. Trimming cost V 6 bases and J 8 bases, with 13 bases left between them. The CDR3 extends over 12 amino acids.

The chain carries TRBV5-4 and TRBJ2-2, with D tentatively TRBD1 (5 bases). The CDR3 runs 12 residues. Germline lookup yields CDR1 SGHNT and CDR2 YYREEE (reference sequence). The ends were cut back, 3 bases at V and 5 bases at J, with 5 bases in the middle. The CDR3 protein is CASSSGTGELFF. CDR3 DNA: TGTGCCAGCAGCTCAGGGACCGGGGAGCTGTTTTTT.

The chain has TRBV19 and TRBJ1-6, with 7 positions matching TRBD1. The CDR3 spans 17 residues. V gave up 5 bases and J gave up 5 bases; unmatched junction bases: 12. CDR1 and CDR2 (germline): LNHDA, SQIVND (reference sequence). The CDR3: CASSVRQGVGNNSPLHF. The CDR3 nucleotides read TGTGCCAGTAGTGTAAGGCAGGGGGTCGGTAATAATTCACCCCTCCACTTT.

With regard to this clone: Other DNA sequences within the sample encode an identical CDR3. This rearrangement joins TRBV18 to TRBJ1-2; 9 bases line up with TRBD1. This CDR3 region has 14 residues. V lost 2 bases and J lost 2; bases outside the gene matches: 0. The germline V gene has CDR1 KGHSH and CDR2 LQKENI. The CDR3 DNA sequence: TGTGCCAGCTCACCAGGGACAGGGAACTATGGCTACACCTTC. Protein product: CASSPGTGNYGYTF. Full variable domain (outside the CDR3, taken from reference TRBV18 and TRBJ1-2): NAGVMQNPRHLVRRRGQEARLRCSPMKGHSHVYWYRQLPEEGLKFMVYLQKENIIDESGMPKERFSAEFPKEGPSILRIQQVVRGDSAAYFCASSPGTGNYGYTFGSGTRLTVV.

V and J are TRBV5-3 and TRBJ2-3, with D maybe TRBD2 (6 bases). TRBV5-3 has ORF status, its function being uncertain. This CDR3 region has 15 residues. V was pared by 0 bases and J by 5 bases, with 13 bases between. The CDR3 DNA sequence: TGTGCCAGAAGCTTGGAGCTAGCGATGATAGATACGCAGTATTTT. Its protein product is CARSLELAMIDTQYF.

As regards this clone: The sample has other DNA sequences that encode this CDR3 too. This chain connects TRBV7-8 to TRBJ1-3; D not certain. The CDR3 has 14 residues. Germline values: CDR1 SGHVS, CDR2 FQNEAQ. V shed 0 bases and J shed 1 base, with 4 bases lying between them. CDR3 residues: CASSLAGSGNTIYF. In DNA, the CDR3 is TGTGCCAGCAGCTTAGCAGGGTCTGGAAACACCATATATTTT.

The CDR3 loop is CASRATGRSNEKLFF. DNA for the CDR3: TGTGCCAGCAGAGCAACGGGCAGAAGTAATGAAAAACTGTTTTTT. The J gene is TRBJ1-4, the V gene TRBV25-1; D unresolved. CDR3 size: 15 residues. V lost 6 bases to trimming and J lost 4 bases, with 15 bases between them. Germline V gives CDR1 MGHDK, CDR2 SYGVNS.

The gene calls are TRBV6-5 and TRBJ2-1, with TRBD2 matching over 9 bases. Germline V gene data show CDR1 as MNHEY and CDR2 as SVGAGI. The junction had 7 bases not matched to a gene; V was cut back by 7 bases and J by 9 bases. The CDR3 extends over 13 amino acids. CDR3: CASKVAGVSEQFF. CDR3 DNA: TGTGCCAGCAAGGTAGCGGGGGTTAGTGAGCAGTTCTTC.

This rearrangement joins TRBV2 to TRBJ2-1; 11 nucleotides match TRBD2. From germline, CDR1 is SNHLY and CDR2 FYNNEI. V lost 8 bases, J lost 5 bases, and 2 bases stayed unmatched. CDR3 size: 13 residues. CDR3 loop: CASGTSGNNEQFF. The CDR3, as DNA: TGTGCCAGCGGGACTAGCGGAAACAATGAGCAGTTCTTC.

The V and J genes are TRBV5-4 and TRBJ2-3; no firm D call. In germline, CDR1 is SGHNT, CDR2 YYREEE (reference sequence). The CDR3 has 14 amino acids. Trimming cost V 3 bases and J 2 bases, with 10 bases left between them. The CDR3 sequence: CASSSPTITDTQYF. For the CDR3, the DNA is TGTGCCAGCAGCTCACCCACTATCACAGATACGCAGTATTTT.

This clone appeared a single time. The chain employs TRBV2 and TRBJ2-3; unclear D gene. Trimming shortened V by 9 bases and J by 8 bases, and 12 bases separated the two germline ends. The CDR3 has 11 residues. Germline loops: CDR1 SNHLY, CDR2 FYNNEI. CDR3 in amino acids: CASLGEATQYF. The CDR3 DNA sequence: TGTGCCAGTCTAGGAGAGGCTACGCAGTATTTT.

The chain couples TRBV6-5 to TRBJ1-1; tentative D call: TRBD1 (5 bases). CDR3 length: 11 amino acids. Germline loops: CDR1 MNHEY, CDR2 SVGAGI. V shed 4 bases and J shed 6 bases, with 6 bases lying between them. The CDR3 DNA reads TGTGCCAGCAGTTCGACAGCTGAAGCTTTCTTT. This gives the protein CASSSTAEAFF.

The gene calls are TRBV11-2 and TRBJ2-7; D call uncertain. V lost 1 base and J lost 0, with 7 bases in between. This CDR3 has 14 residues. The germline CDR1 and CDR2 sequences are SGHAT and FQNNGV. The CDR3 DNA is TGTGCCAGCAGCTTAGGGGCGGCCTCCTACGAGCAGTACTTC. This encodes CASSLGAASYEQYF.

The V call is TRBV6-5, the J call TRBJ1-2, with 8 bases lining up with TRBD1. From germline, CDR1 is MNHEY and CDR2 SVGAGI. The length of the CDR3 is 15 residues. J lost 2 bases, V lost 1 base, and 3 bases had no gene match. CDR3 residues: CASSYWAGGNYGYTF. In nucleotides, the CDR3 is TGTGCCAGCAGTTACTGGGCAGGGGGCAACTATGGCTACACCTTC.

The CDR3 loop reads CASSLQPGQGHSPLHF. The CDR3 DNA is TGTGCCAGCAGTTTACAACCGGGACAGGGTCATTCACCCCTCCACTTT. V gene TRBV6-5 combines with J gene TRBJ1-6; the match to TRBD1 covers 9 bases. The CDR3 covers 16 residues. Trimming removed 4 bases from V and 8 bases from J; junction bases left unmatched: 9. The germline CDR1 and CDR2 sequences are MNHEY and SVGAGI.

The chain combines TRBV7-9 with TRBJ1-1; TRBD1 matches 7 bases. The J segment lost 5 bases and the V segment lost 3 bases, leaving 3 bases of the junction unmatched. CDR3 length equals 13 residues. Germline V CDR1 and CDR2: SEHNR, FQNEAQ (reference sequence). CDR3 protein: CASSFRRGTEAFF. The CDR3 DNA reads as TGTGCCAGCAGCTTTCGCAGGGGGACTGAAGCTTTCTTT.

V gene TRBV4-1 combines with J gene TRBJ2-7; D remains ambiguous. Between the trimmed V and J ends, which lost 3 bases and 2 bases, there was a span of 14 bases. This CDR3 has 15 amino acids. The germline V gene has CDR1 MGHRA and CDR2 YSYEKL. In DNA, the CDR3 is TGCGCCAGCAGCCATCGTACCTCCCGGACCTACGAGCAGTACTTC. Its translation is CASSHRTSRTYEQYF.